Listed below are T cell receptor beta chains from one sample, sequenced in a study of T cell changes during pregnancy in multiple sclerosis. Method: immunoSEQ multiplex PCR; TCRdb's copy keeps in-frame clones and lacks some. Here the sample spans about 85,000 clones, 80% to 95% being singletons. The starting material was peripheral blood, obtained in the first trimester of pregnancy. The receptors shown here come from a female donor with multiple sclerosis, enrolled in a pregnancy study. CDR3s include the opening cysteine and the closing phenylalanine or tryptophan. D genes are given only for firm matches. For some rows the clone size is stated as once, few or many, or as a class when expanded; others skip it.

D gene	V gene	J gene	clone size	CDR3 DNA	CDR3 protein
TRBD2	TRBV9	TRBJ2-1	.	TGTGCCAGCAGCGTAGGGGGGGGAGTGGGCAATGAGCAGTTCTTC	CASSVGGGVGNEQFF
TRBD1	TRBV7-7	TRBJ2-1	once	TGTGCCAGCAGTAGGGGGCCTAACAATGAGCAGTTCTTC	CASSRGPNNEQFF
TRBD2	TRBV11-2	TRBJ2-2	.	TGTGCCAGCAGCCTAAGGACTAGCGGAGTAACGAACACCGGGGAGCTGTTTTTT	CASSLRTSGVTNTGELFF
TRBD2	TRBV28	TRBJ2-5	once	TGTGCCAGCAGTTTAGCGGGGGACCAAGAGACCCAGTACTTC	CASSLAGDQETQYF
TRBD2	TRBV27	TRBJ2-7	.	TGTGCCAGCAGTTTAGTAACTAGCGGCTACGAGCAGTACTTC	CASSLVTSGYEQYF
.	TRBV7-2	TRBJ1-3	.	TGTGCCAGCAGCTTAGGGGCAGGGACTGGAAACACCATATATTTT	CASSLGAGTGNTIYF
.	TRBV27	TRBJ2-7	.	TGTGCCAGCAGTTTATATGCTAGCGTATCGCAGTACTTC	CASSLYASVSQYF
.	TRBV5-4	TRBJ1-2	.	TGTGCCAGCAGCCCTGGCAGGGATAACTATGGCTACACCTTC	CASSPGRDNYGYTF
.	TRBV9	TRBJ2-1	.	TGTGCCAGCAGCGTAGTCGGGAGCTCCTACAATGAGCAGTTCTTC	CASSVVGSSYNEQFF
.	TRBV7-2	TRBJ1-6	.	TGTGCCAGCAGCCCGGGGGGGAGCTCCTATAATTCACCCCTCCACTTT	CASSPGGSSYNSPLHF
.	TRBV15	TRBJ1-2	.	TGTGCCACCAGCAGAGACGACAGCCGGTGGTATGGCTACACCTTC	CATSRDDSRWYGYTF
TRBD1	TRBV28	TRBJ1-3	.	TGTGCCAGCAGCTTCAGGGGGCAAGGAAACACCATATATTTT	CASSFRGQGNTIYF
TRBD1	TRBV15	TRBJ1-6	once	TGTGCCACCAGCAGGGGGACAGGGGTTAATTCACCCCTCCACTTT	CATSRGTGVNSPLHF
.	TRBV5-1	TRBJ2-5	.	TGCGCCAGCAGCTTGGTGGCAGGGTCCGGCGAGACCCAGTACTTC	CASSLVAGSGETQYF
.	TRBV7-9	TRBJ1-2	.	TGTGCCAGCAGCTTAGACACTAACTATGGCTACACCTTC	CASSLDTNYGYTF
.	TRBV27	TRBJ1-3	.	TGTGCCAGCAGTCTATTTCCCCATAGTATCGGAAACACCATATATTTT	CASSLFPHSIGNTIYF
.	TRBV13	TRBJ2-1	.	TGTGCCAGCAGCTTAGGCGGGAGCCGGAATGAGCAGTTCTTC	CASSLGGSRNEQFF
TRBD1	TRBV27	TRBJ2-7	.	TGTGCCAGCAGTGCCCGACAGGGAAACGAGCAGTACTTC	CASSARQGNEQYF
TRBD1	TRBV18	TRBJ2-3	.	TGTGCCAGCTCACCGCTGGGGACAGGGAGGACAGATACGCAGTATTTT	CASSPLGTGRTDTQYF